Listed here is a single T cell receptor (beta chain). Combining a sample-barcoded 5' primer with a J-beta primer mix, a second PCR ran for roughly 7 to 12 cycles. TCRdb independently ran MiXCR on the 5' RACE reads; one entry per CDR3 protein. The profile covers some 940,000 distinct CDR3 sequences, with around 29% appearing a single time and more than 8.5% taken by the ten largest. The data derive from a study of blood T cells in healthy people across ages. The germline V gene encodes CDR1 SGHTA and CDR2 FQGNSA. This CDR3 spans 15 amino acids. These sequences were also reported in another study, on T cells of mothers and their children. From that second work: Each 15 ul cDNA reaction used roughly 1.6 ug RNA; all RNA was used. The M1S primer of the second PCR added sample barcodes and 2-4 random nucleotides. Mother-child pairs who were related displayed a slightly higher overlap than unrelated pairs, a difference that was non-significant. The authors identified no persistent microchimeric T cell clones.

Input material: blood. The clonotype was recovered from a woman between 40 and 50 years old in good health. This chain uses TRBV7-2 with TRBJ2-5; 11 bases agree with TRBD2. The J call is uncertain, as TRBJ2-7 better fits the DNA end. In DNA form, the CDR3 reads TGTGCCAGCAGCCAGACACTAGCGGGAGCCCACGAGCAGTACTTC. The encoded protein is CASSQTLAGAHEQYF.